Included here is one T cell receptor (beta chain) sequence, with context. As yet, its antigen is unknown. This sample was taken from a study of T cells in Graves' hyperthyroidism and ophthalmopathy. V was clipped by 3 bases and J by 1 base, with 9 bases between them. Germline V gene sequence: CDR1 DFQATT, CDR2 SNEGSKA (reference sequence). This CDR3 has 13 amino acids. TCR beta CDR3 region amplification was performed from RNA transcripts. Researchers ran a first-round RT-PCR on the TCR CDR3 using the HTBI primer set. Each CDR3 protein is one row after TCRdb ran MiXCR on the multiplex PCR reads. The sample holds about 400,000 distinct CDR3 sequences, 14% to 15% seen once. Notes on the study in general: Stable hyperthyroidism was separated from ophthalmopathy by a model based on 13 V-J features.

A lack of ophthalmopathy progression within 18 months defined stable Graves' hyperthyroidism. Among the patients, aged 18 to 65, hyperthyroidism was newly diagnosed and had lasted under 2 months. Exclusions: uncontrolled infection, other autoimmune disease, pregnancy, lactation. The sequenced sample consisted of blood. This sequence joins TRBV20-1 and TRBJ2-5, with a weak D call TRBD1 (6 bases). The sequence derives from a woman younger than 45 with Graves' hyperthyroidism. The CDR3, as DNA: TGCAGTGCTAGCAGGGACATCCAAGAGACCCAGTACTTC. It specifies CSASRDIQETQYF.